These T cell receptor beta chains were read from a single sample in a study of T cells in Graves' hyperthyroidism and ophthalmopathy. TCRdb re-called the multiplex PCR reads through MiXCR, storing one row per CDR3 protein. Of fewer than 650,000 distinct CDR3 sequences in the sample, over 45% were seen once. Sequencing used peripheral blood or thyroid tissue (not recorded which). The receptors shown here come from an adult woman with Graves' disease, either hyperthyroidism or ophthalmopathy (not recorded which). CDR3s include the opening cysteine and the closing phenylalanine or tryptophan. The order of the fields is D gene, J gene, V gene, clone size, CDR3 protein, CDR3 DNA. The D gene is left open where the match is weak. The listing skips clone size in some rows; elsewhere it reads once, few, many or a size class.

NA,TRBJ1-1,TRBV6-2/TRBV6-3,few,CASSYRDPRRAFF,TGTGCCAGCAGTTACCGGGACCCACGGCGAGCTTTCTTT
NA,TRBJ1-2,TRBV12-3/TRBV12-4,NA,CASSLAGRGGYGYTF,TGTGCCAGCAGTTTGGCAGGCAGGGGCGGGTATGGCTACACCTTC
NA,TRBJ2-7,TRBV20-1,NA,CSARGQAYEQYF,TGCAGTGCTCGAGGGCAGGCCTACGAGCAGTACTTC
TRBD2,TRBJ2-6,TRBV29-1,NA,CSAGGGSGANVLTF,TGCAGCGCGGGGGGGGGCTCTGGGGCCAACGTCCTGACTTTC
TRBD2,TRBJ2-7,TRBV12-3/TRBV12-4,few,CASSLQREVGEQYF,TGTGCCAGCAGTTTACAGCGGGAGGTGGGCGAGCAGTACTTC
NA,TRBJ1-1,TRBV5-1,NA,CASSLSAMNTEAFF,TGCGCCAGCAGCTTGTCCGCCATGAACACTGAAGCTTTCTTT
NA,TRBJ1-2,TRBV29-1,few,CSVERDTNYGYTF,TGCAGCGTTGAAAGGGACACCAACTATGGCTACACCTTC
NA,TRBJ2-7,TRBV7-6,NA,CASSPGFGEQYF,TGTGCCAGCAGCCCCGGTTTTGGCGAGCAGTACTTC
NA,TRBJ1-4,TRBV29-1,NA,CSVTGIYNEKLFF,TGCAGCGTCACAGGGATCTATAATGAAAAACTGTTTTTT
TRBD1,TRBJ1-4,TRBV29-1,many,CSFSGTGYEKLFF,TGCAGCTTCTCCGGGACAGGGTATGAAAAACTGTTTTTT
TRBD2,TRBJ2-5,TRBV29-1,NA,CSVEPGLGGWETQYF,TGCAGCGTTGAGCCGGGACTAGGAGGTTGGGAGACCCAGTACTTC
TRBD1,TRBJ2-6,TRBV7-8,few,CASLISTGTPRGANVLTF,TGTGCCAGCCTCATATCGACAGGGACCCCTCGTGGGGCCAACGTCCTGACTTTC
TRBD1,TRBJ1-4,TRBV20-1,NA,CSARRTGSDEKLFF,TGCAGTGCTAGAAGGACAGGGTCTGATGAAAAACTGTTTTTT
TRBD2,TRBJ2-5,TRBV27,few,CASRREGIQETQYF,TGTGCCAGCCGGCGGGAGGGTATTCAAGAGACCCAGTACTTC
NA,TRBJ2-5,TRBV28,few,CAEKETQYF,TGTGCCGAAAAAGAGACCCAGTACTTC
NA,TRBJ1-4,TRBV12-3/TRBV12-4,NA,CASTLRGGEKLFF,TGTGCCAGCACCCTGAGAGGGGGTGAAAAACTGTTTTTT
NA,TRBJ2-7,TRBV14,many,CASSQDYFDRGRPEQYF,TGTGCCAGCAGCCAAGATTATTTCGACCGAGGTCGTCCCGAGCAGTACTTC
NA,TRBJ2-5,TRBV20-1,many,CSAYRTAMGETQYF,TGCAGTGCTTACCGGACGGCGATGGGAGAGACCCAGTACTTC
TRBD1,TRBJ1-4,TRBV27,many,CATADRFNEKLFF,TGTGCCACCGCGGACAGGTTTAATGAAAAACTGTTTTTT
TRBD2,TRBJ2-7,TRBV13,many,CASSRLAGTYEQYF,TGTGCCAGCAGCCGACTAGCGGGAACCTACGAGCAGTACTTC
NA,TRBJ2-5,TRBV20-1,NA,CSARDSYQETQYF,TGCAGTGCTAGAGATAGCTACCAAGAGACCCAGTACTTC
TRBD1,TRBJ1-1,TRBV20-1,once,CSLPGQGNTEAFF,TGCAGTTTGCCGGGACAGGGGAACACTGAAGCTTTCTTT
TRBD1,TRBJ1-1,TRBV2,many,CASSEAPGQTEAFF,TGTGCCAGCAGTGAAGCTCCGGGACAGACTGAAGCTTTCTTT
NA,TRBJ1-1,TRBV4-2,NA,CASSPGGAQNTEAFF,TGTGCCAGCAGCCCGGGCGGGGCTCAAAACACTGAAGCTTTCTTT
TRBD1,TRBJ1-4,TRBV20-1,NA,CSAIKDRGEKLFF,TGCAGTGCTATCAAGGACAGGGGTGAAAAACTGTTTTTT
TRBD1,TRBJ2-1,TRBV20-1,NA,CSARGYRGDNYNEQFF,TGCAGTGCTAGGGGATACAGGGGTGACAACTACAATGAGCAGTTCTTC
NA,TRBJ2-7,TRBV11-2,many,CASETGGLSSYEQYF,TGTGCCAGCGAAACCGGAGGGTTGAGCTCCTACGAGCAGTACTTC
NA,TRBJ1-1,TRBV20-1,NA,CSARAPPMEGNTEAFF,TGCAGTGCTAGAGCCCCCCCCATGGAGGGGAACACTGAAGCTTTCTTT
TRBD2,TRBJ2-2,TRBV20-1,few,CSARDGRLAGVTGELFF,TGCAGTGCTAGAGATGGGAGACTAGCGGGAGTCACCGGGGAGCTGTTTTTT
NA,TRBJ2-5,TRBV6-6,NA,CASTKEGQETQYF,TGTGCCAGCACCAAGGAGGGACAAGAGACCCAGTACTTC
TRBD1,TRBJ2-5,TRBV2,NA,CASSETTGTAETQYF,TGTGCCAGCAGTGAGACGACAGGGACGGCGGAGACCCAGTACTTC
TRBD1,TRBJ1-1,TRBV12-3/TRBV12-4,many,CASSLRQGVITEAFF,TGTGCCAGCAGTCTAAGACAGGGGGTAATCACTGAAGCTTTCTTT
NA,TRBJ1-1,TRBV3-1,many,CASSRMTENTEAFF,TGTGCCAGCAGCCGAATGACAGAGAACACTGAAGCTTTCTTT
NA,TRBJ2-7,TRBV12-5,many,CASGLSSREQYF,TGTGCTAGTGGTTTGAGCAGCCGGGAGCAGTACTTC
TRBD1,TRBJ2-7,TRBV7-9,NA,CASSSIWTGDNVQYF,TGTGCCAGCAGCTCCATCTGGACAGGAGATAACGTGCAGTACTTC
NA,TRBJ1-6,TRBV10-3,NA,CAISDRGVGRDSPLHF,TGTGCCATCAGTGATCGAGGTGTAGGGCGAGATTCACCCCTCCACTTT
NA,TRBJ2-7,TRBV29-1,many,CSAGAGTVYEQYF,TGCAGCGCTGGAGCGGGGACAGTGTACGAGCAGTACTTC
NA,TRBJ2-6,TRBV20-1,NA,CSAPPQDSGANVLTF,TGCAGTGCCCCCCCCCAGGACTCTGGGGCCAACGTCCTGACTTTC
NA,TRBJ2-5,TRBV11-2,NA,CASSPPGTRSYETQYF,TGTGCCAGCAGCCCCCCCGGGACCCGAAGTTACGAGACTCAGTACTTC
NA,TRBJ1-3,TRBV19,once,CASSLRGEFGAGNTIYF,TGTGCCAGTAGTCTCCGAGGGGAGTTCGGGGCTGGAAACACCATATATTTT
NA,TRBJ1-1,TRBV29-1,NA,CSSQGGRTNTEAFF,TGCAGCAGCCAAGGAGGCAGGACAAACACTGAAGCTTTCTTT
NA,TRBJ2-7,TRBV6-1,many,CASSEAHLGLVEYF,TGTGCCAGCAGTGAAGCGCATTTGGGCCTGGTTGAGTACTTC
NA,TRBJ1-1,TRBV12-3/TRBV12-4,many,CASSQNTAEAFF,TGTGCCAGCAGCCAAAATACAGCTGAAGCTTTCTTT
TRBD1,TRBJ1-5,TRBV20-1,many,CSAPGQGASNQPQHF,TGCAGTGCGCCGGGACAGGGGGCGAGCAATCAGCCCCAGCATTTT
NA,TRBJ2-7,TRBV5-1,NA,CASSLGTGNQQYF,TGCGCCAGCAGCCTGGGGACGGGGAACCAGCAGTACTTC
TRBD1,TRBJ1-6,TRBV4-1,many,CASSQGIGTGNSPLHF,TGCGCCAGCAGCCAAGGCATTGGGACAGGAAATTCACCCCTCCACTTT
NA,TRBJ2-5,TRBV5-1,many,CASSLGTSIQETQYF,TGCGCCAGCAGCTTGGGTACTAGTATACAAGAGACCCAGTACTTC
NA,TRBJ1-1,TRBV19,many,CASCRESRLGEAFF,TGTGCCAGTTGTCGCGAATCAAGGTTGGGTGAAGCTTTCTTT
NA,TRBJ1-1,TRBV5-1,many,CASSLVLQGEAFF,TGCGCCAGCAGCCTAGTACTACAGGGAGAAGCTTTCTTT
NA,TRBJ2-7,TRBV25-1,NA,CASSPSGSPFYEQYF,TGTGCCAGCAGCCCCAGTGGATCCCCATTCTACGAGCAGTACTTC
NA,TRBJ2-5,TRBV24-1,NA,CATSANSMETQYF,TGTGCCACCAGTGCTAATAGCATGGAGACCCAGTACTTC
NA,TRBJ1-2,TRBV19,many,CASSVQGTASDGYTF,TGTGCCAGTAGTGTACAGGGTACAGCATCGGATGGCTACACCTTC
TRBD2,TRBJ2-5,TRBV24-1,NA,CATSDKGLAGGGAGETQYF,TGTGCCACCAGTGACAAGGGACTAGCGGGAGGGGGCGCGGGGGAGACCCAGTACTTC
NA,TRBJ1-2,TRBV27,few,CATGRLDVGYTF,TGTGCCACGGGACGGCTGGACGTCGGCTACACCTTC
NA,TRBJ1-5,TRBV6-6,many,CASTPGGNQPQHF,TGTGCCAGCACCCCAGGGGGCAATCAGCCCCAGCATTTT
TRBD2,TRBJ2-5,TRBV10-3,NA,CAISESGSLAGYQETQYF,TGTGCCATCAGTGAGTCAGGATCGCTAGCGGGATACCAAGAGACCCAGTACTTC